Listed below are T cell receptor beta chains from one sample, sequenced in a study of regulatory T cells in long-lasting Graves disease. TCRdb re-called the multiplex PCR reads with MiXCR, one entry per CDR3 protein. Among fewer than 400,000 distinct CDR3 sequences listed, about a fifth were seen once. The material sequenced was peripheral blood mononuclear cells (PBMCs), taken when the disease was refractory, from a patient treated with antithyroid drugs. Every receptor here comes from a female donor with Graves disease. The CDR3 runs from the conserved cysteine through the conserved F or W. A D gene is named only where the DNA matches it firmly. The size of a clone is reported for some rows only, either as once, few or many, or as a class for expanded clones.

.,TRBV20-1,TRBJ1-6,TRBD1,TGCAGTGCTAGCCTCCTGACAGGGGATTTGGGTAATTCACCCCTCCACTTT,CSASLLTGDLGNSPLHF
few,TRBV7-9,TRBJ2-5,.,TGTGCCAGCAGCTTAGGGCTGGCCCAGTACTTC,CASSLGLAQYF
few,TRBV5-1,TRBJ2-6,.,TGCGCCAGCAGCTTAATGGAAGCTGGGGCCAACGTCCTGACTTTC,CASSLMEAGANVLTF
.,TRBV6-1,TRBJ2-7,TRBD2,TGTGCCAGCAGTCTAGCGGGGCCGCAGTACTTC,CASSLAGPQYF
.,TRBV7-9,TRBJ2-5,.,TGTGCCACCCCCGAGGCAGGGGTAGAAGAGACCCAGTACTTC,CATPEAGVEETQYF
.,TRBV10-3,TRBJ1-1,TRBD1,TGTGCCATCAGTGATTCCGGGACAGAAAGAACTGAAGCTTTCTTT,CAISDSGTERTEAFF
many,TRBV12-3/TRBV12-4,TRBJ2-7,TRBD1,TGTGCCAGCAGTATATCGGACAGGACCTACGAGCAGTACTTC,CASSISDRTYEQYF
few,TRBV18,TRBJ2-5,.,TGTGCCAGCTCACCGCCTGGAATGGTGACCCAGTACTTC,CASSPPGMVTQYF
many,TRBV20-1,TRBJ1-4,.,TGCAGTGCTAGAGATCCGGGAGGGGCTAGTGAAAAACTGTTTTTT,CSARDPGGASEKLFF
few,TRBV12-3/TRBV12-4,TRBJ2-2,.,TGTGCCAGCAGTTTAAGGGCGCTCACCGGGGAGCTGTTTTTT,CASSLRALTGELFF
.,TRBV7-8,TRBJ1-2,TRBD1,TGTGCCAGCAGCCGGGTCGGCGGGACAGGGGTTGGCTACACCTTC,CASSRVGGTGVGYTF
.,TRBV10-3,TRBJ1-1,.,TGTGCCATCCGGGCCAGCGGGGCGGGCACTGAAGCTTTCTTT,CAIRASGAGTEAFF
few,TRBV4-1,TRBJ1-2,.,TGCGCCAGCAGCCAAGCAGGGAGGACTAACTATGGCTACACCTTC,CASSQAGRTNYGYTF
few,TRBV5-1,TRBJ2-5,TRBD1,TGCGCCAGCGCCTCCGGACAGGCGGGAGAGACCCAGTACTTC,CASASGQAGETQYF
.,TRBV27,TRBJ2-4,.,TGTGCCAGCAGTTTCCAAGGAAGAAACATTCAGTACTTC,CASSFQGRNIQYF
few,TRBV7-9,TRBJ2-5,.,TGTGCCAGCAGCTTCTCCGGGATACAAGAGACCCAGTACTTC,CASSFSGIQETQYF
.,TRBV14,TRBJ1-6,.,TGTGCCAGCAGCCAGGATCGAAGACTAGGAGGGATGCATTCACCCCTCCACTTT,CASSQDRRLGGMHSPLHF
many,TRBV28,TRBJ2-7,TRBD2,TGTGCCAGCAGTCTAGCGGGGCCCGGACAGAACGAGCAGTACTTC,CASSLAGPGQNEQYF